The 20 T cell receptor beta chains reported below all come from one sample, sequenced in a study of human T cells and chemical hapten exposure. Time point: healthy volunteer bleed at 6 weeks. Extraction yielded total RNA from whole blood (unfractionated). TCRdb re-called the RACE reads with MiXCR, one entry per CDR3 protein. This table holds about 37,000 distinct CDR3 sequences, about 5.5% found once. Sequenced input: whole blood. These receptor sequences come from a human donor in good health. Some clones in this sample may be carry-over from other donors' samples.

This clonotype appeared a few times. CDR3 DNA sequence: TGTGCCTGGAGTCTCCAGAGCTCCTACAATGAGCAGTTCTTC. Translated, it gives CAWSLQSSYNEQFF. The rearrangement links TRBV30 to TRBJ2-1; D is unclear. Germline V lookup: CDR1 GTSNPN, CDR2 SVGIG (reference sequence). Trimming stripped 2 bases from V and 0 bases from J, with 8 bases between. The CDR3 totals 14 residues.

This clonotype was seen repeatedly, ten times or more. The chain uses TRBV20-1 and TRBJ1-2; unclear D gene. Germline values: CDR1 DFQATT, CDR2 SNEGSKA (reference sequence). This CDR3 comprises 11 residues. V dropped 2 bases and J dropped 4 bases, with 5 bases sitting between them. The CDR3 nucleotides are TGCAGTGCTAGAATTGCCTATGGCTACACCTTC. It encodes CSARIAYGYTF.

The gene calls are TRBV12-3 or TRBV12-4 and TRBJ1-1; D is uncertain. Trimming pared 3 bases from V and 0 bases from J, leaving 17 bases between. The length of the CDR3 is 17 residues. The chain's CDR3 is CASSLGSWLHMNTEAFF. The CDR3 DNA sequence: TGTGCCAGCAGTTTGGGGTCATGGCTCCATATGAACACTGAAGCTTTCTTT.

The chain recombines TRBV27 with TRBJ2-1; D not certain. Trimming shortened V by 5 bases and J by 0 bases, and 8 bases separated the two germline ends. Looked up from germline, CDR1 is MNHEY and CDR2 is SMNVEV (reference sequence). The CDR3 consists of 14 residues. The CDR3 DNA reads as TGTGCCAGCAGTGTTCCTGGCTCCTACAATGAGCAGTTCTTC. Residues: CASSVPGSYNEQFF.

The CDR3, as DNA: TGCAGCGGTACGGACGGAGACACTGAAGCTTTCTTT. This sequence encodes CSGTDGDTEAFF. V is TRBV29-1 and J is TRBJ1-1; D unresolved. Germline loops: CDR1 SQVTM, CDR2 ANQGSEA. Trimming shortened V by 7 bases and J by 3 bases, and 12 bases separated the two germline ends. This CDR3 has 12 residues.

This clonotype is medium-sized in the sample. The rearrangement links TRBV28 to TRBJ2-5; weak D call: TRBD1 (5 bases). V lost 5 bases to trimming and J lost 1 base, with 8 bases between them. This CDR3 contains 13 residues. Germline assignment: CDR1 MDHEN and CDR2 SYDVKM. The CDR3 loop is CASSPGFQETQYF. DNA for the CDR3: TGTGCCAGCAGTCCAGGGTTCCAAGAGACCCAGTACTTC.

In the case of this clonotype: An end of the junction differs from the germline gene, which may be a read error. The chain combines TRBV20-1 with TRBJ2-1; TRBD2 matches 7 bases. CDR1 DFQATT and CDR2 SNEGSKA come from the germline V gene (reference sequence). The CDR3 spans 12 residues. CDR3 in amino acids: CSASVRSAGVVF. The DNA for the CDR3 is TGCAGTGCTAGTGTCCGGTCGGCGGGAGTGGTCTTC.

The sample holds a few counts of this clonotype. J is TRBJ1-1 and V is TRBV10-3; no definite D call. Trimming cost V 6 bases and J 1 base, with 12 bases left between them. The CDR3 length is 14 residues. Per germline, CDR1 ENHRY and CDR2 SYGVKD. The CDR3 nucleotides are TGTGCCATCAGGTGGACGCGGGAGAACACTGAAGCTTTCTTT. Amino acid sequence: CAIRWTRENTEAFF.

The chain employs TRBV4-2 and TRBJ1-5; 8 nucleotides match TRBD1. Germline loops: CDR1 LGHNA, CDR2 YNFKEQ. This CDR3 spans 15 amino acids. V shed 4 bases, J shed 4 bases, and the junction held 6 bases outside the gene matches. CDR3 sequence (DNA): TGTGCCAGCAGCCCCTCCGGGACAGGAAATCAGCCCCAGCATTTT. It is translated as CASSPSGTGNQPQHF.

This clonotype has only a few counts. This CDR3 is CSVLGQGAEGYTF. CDR3 sequence (DNA): TGCAGCGTGCTCGGACAGGGGGCTGAAGGCTACACCTTC. The chain employs TRBV29-1 and TRBJ1-2; 11 bases are shared with TRBD1. The ends lost 6 bases at V and 8 bases at J; junction bases unmatched: 8. The CDR3 covers 13 residues. In germline, CDR1 is SQVTM, CDR2 ANQGSEA. Complete variable domain (other parts from reference TRBV29-1 and TRBJ1-2): SAVISQKPSRDICQRGTSLTIQCQVDSQVTMMFWYRQQPGQSLTLIATANQGSEATYESGFVIDKFPISRPNLTFSTLTVSNMSPEDSSIYLCSVLGQGAEGYTFGSGTRLTVV.

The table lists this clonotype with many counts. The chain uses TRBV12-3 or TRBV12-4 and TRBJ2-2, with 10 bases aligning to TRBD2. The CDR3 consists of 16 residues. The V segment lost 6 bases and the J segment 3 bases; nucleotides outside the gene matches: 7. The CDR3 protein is CASRGASGGYTGELFF. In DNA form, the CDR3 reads TGTGCCAGCAGAGGAGCTAGCGGGGGCTACACCGGGGAGCTGTTTTTT.

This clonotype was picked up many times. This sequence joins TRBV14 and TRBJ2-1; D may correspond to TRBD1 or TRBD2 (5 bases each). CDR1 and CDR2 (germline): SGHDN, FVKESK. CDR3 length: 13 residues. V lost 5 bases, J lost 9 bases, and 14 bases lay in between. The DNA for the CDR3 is TGTGCCAGCAGCTTGACTCTCGGGACTGAGCAGTTCTTC. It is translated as CASSLTLGTEQFF.

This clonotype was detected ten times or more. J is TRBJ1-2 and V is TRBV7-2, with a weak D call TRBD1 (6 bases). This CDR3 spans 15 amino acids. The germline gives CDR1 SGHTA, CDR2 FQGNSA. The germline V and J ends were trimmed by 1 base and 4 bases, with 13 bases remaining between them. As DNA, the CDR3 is TGTGCCAGCAGCTTAGGGGGGGCGCTTTCCTATGGCTACACCTTC. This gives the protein CASSLGGALSYGYTF. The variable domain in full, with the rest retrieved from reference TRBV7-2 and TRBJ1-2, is GAGVSQSPSNKVTEKGKDVELRCDPISGHTALYWYRQSLGQGLEFLIYFQGNSAPDKSGLPSDRFSAERTGGSVSTLTIQRTQQEDSAVYLCASSLGGALSYGYTFGSGTRLTVV.

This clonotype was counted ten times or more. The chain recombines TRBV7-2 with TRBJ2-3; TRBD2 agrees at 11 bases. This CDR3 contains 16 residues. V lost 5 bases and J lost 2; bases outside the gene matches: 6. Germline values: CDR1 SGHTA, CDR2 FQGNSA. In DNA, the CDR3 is TGTGCCAGCAGCCAAACTAGCGGGAGCCCCACAGATACGCAGTATTTT. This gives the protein CASSQTSGSPTDTQYF.

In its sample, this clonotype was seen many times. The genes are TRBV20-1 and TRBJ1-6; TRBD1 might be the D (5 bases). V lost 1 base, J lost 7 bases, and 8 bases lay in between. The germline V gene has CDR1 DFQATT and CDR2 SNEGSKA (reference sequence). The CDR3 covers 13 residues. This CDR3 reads CSARGGRNSPLHF. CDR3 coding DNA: TGCAGTGCTAGAGGGGGGAGGAATTCACCCCTCCACTTT.

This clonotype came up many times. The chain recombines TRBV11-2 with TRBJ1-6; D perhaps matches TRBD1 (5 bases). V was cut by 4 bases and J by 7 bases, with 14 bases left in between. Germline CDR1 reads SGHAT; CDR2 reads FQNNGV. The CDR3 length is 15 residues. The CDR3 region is CASSSPPGYNSPLHF. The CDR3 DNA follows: TGTGCCAGCAGCTCCCCGCCAGGGTACAATTCACCCCTCCACTTT.

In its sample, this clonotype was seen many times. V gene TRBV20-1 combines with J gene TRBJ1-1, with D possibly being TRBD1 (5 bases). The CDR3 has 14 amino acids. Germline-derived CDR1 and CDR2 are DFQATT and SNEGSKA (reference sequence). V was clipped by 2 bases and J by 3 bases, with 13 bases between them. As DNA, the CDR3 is TGCAGTGCTAGAACCCCACTCAGGGACACTGAAGCTTTCTTT. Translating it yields CSARTPLRDTEAFF.

The CDR3 region has the DNA TGTGCCAGCAGCGTATCACAGGCCTCGGCTCAGTACTTC. It encodes CASSVSQASAQYF. The chain couples TRBV9 to TRBJ2-5; the D gene is possibly TRBD1 (5 bases). Trimming pared 1 base from V and 11 bases from J, leaving 15 bases between. The V gene's germline CDR1 is SGDLS and CDR2 YYNGEE. The CDR3 runs to 13 residues. Filled out from reference TRBV9 and TRBJ2-5, the complete variable domain reads DSGVTQTPKHLITATGQRVTLRCSPRSGDLSVYWYQQSLDQGLQFLIQYYNGEERAKGNILERFSAQQFPDLHSELNLSSLELGDSALYFCASSVSQASAQYFGPGTRLLVL.

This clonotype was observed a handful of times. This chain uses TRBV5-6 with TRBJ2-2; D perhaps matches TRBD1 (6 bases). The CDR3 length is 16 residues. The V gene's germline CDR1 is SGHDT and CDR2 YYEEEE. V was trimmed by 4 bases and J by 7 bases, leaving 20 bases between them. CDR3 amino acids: CASSLSPGTQHGELFF. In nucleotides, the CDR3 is TGTGCCAGCAGCCTCTCCCCCGGGACACAACACGGGGAGCTGTTTTTT. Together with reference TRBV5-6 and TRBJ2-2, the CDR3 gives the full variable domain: DAGVTQSPTHLIKTRGQQVTLRCSPKSGHDTVSWYQQALGQGPQFIFQYYEEEERQRGNFPDRFSGHQFPNYSSELNVNALLLGDSALYLCASSLSPGTQHGELFFGEGSRLTVL.

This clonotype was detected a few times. CDR3 residues: CASSLSWSLANYGYTF. The CDR3 DNA follows: TGTGCCAGCAGCTTAAGTTGGTCGCTGGCTAACTATGGCTACACCTTC. This chain uses TRBV7-2 with TRBJ1-2; D not resolved. The germline V gene has CDR1 SGHTA and CDR2 FQGNSA. There are 16 residues in the CDR3. V was trimmed by 2 bases and J by 0 bases, leaving 13 bases between them.